This T cell receptor beta chain was recovered during a study of T cell responses to AZD1222 COVID-19 vaccine. Overall study findings and caveats: As reported, nearly half of all spike-specific TCRs target variant regions that are unmutated. At study baseline, merely six AZD1222 recipients were seropositive. The CD4 TCRs associated with vaccination extended across spike and predominated at 160-218 and 743-854.

The repertoire was sequenced with immunoSEQ multiplex PCR; TCRdb's copy has only in-frame clones and lacks some. Of 130,000 or so clones in the sample, around nine tenths were seen once. For this clone: Its target is not known.

The CDR3 covers 14 residues. Germline V CDR1 and CDR2: MNHNY, SVGAGI (reference sequence). The V and J ends lost 7 bases and 8 bases, in that order; junction bases with no gene match: 7. This specimen was peripheral blood, taken on day 0 of AZD1222 vaccination. V usage is TRBV6-6 and J usage is TRBJ1-6; 8 nucleotides agree with TRBD1. This TCR derives from an adult in good health. This CDR3 reads CASNRQGKDSPLHF. As DNA, the CDR3 is TGTGCCAGCAACAGACAGGGGAAAGATTCACCCCTCCACTTT.